One sample yielded the 15 T cell receptor beta chains listed below, sequenced in a study of blood T cell repertoires in COVID-19. The table came from immunoSEQ multiplex PCR; TCRdb's copy has only in-frame clones and leaves some out. Of about 190,000 clones listed, around 85% are singletons. What was sequenced was PBMCs or T cells enriched from blood (not recorded which). Receptors originate from a woman aged 30 to 39 who had recovered from COVID-19.

The chain joins TRBV5-1 to TRBJ1-1; 9 positions match TRBD1. V was pared by 4 bases and J by 1 base, with 5 bases of the junction left unmatched. Per germline, CDR1 SGHRS and CDR2 YFSETQ. The length of the CDR3 is 15 residues. The CDR3 sequence: CASSKTGQGNTEAFF. In DNA, the CDR3 is TGCGCCAGCAGCAAGACGGGACAGGGGAACACTGAAGCTTTCTTT.

CDR3 in amino acids: CAISEVGAVQPQHF. Written as DNA, the CDR3 is TGTGCCATCAGTGAGGTGGGGGCAGTTCAGCCCCAGCATTTT. The chain joins TRBV10-3 to TRBJ1-5; a weak D match, TRBD1 (6 bases). In germline, CDR1 is ENHRY, CDR2 SYGVKD. The ends were cut back, 2 bases at V and 6 bases at J, with 11 bases in the middle. This CDR3 region has 14 residues.

This rearrangement joins TRBV5-6 to TRBJ2-3; TRBD2 agrees at 9 bases. The CDR3 has 16 amino acids. After removal of 3 bases from V and 5 bases from J, the junction contained 10 bases not matched to a gene. Germline V gene sequence: CDR1 SGHDT, CDR2 YYEEEE. CDR3 sequence reads: CASSSLAGVDVDTQYF. As DNA, the CDR3 is TGTGCCAGCAGCTCATTAGCGGGAGTAGATGTAGATACGCAGTATTTT.

V usage is TRBV4-2 and J usage is TRBJ2-3, with TRBD2 matching over 9 bases. The CDR3 spans 14 residues. J lost 5 bases, V lost 3 bases, and 3 bases had no gene match. The germline CDR1 and CDR2 sequences are LGHNA and YNFKEQ. CDR3: CASSQELAGDTQYF. The CDR3 DNA reads as TGTGCCAGCAGCCAGGAACTAGCGGGAGATACGCAGTATTTT.

The rearrangement uses TRBV27 and TRBJ2-7, with TRBD2 as a possible D gene (5 bases). V lost 6 bases, J lost 0 bases, and 15 bases lay in between. The V gene's germline CDR1 is MNHEY and CDR2 SMNVEV (reference sequence). This CDR3 is 15 amino acids long. The CDR3 protein is CASSRAGPSSYEQYF. In DNA form, the CDR3 reads TGTGCCAGCAGCCGTGCGGGTCCGAGCTCCTACGAGCAGTACTTC.

The rearrangement uses TRBV19 and TRBJ1-4; D is uncertain. Germline V lookup: CDR1 LNHDA, CDR2 SQIVND (reference sequence). The CDR3 is 10 amino acids. As DNA, the CDR3 is TGTGCTACGCAGGCTGAAAAACTGTTTTTT. Protein product: CATQAEKLFF.

V and J are TRBV13 and TRBJ2-1; TRBD2 matches 12 bases. The CDR3 has 20 residues. Looked up from germline, CDR1 is PRHDT and CDR2 is FYEKMQ (reference sequence). J lost 3 bases, V lost 5 bases, and 17 bases had no gene match. The chain's CDR3 is CASSHQKRTSGKTYYNEQFF. The DNA for the CDR3 is TGTGCCAGCAGCCACCAAAAAAGGACTAGCGGGAAAACTTACTACAATGAGCAGTTCTTC.

The J gene is TRBJ2-2, the V gene TRBV28, with 9 bases that match TRBD1. Germline values: CDR1 MDHEN, CDR2 SYDVKM. The CDR3 is 17 residues long. Unmatched junction bases numbered 12, after V lost 8 bases and J lost 2 bases. The DNA for the CDR3 is TGTGCCAGCGGATACCTACCGGGACAGGGAAACACCGGGGAGCTGTTTTTT. This gives the protein CASGYLPGQGNTGELFF.

V and J are TRBV5-4 and TRBJ1-2, with 11 bases aligning to TRBD1. This CDR3 spans 16 amino acids. The V and J ends lost 0 bases and 4 bases, in that order; junction bases with no gene match: 5. Germline V lookup: CDR1 SGHNT, CDR2 YYREEE (reference sequence). The CDR3, as DNA: TGTGCCAGCAGCTTGGGGACCGGGACAGGGGGCTATGGCTACACCTTC. It specifies CASSLGTGTGGYGYTF.

The rearrangement uses TRBV29-1 and TRBJ1-3; TRBD1 aligns across 7 bases. V lost 6 bases to trimming and J lost 2 bases; unmatched junction nucleotides: 4. This CDR3 region has 13 residues. Per germline, CDR1 SQVTM and CDR2 ANQGSEA. CDR3: CSVVTGAGNTIYF. CDR3 in DNA: TGCAGCGTAGTAACAGGGGCTGGAAACACCATATATTTT. Together with reference TRBV29-1 and TRBJ1-3, the CDR3 gives the full variable domain: SAVISQKPSRDICQRGTSLTIQCQVDSQVTMMFWYRQQPGQSLTLIATANQGSEATYESGFVIDKFPISRPNLTFSTLTVSNMSPEDSSIYLCSVVTGAGNTIYFGEGSWLTVV.

The J gene is TRBJ1-1, the V gene TRBV29-1; D not certain. Trimming took 4 bases from V and 1 from J, leaving 19 bases between them. Germline loops: CDR1 SQVTM, CDR2 ANQGSEA. The CDR3 consists of 16 residues. Here the CDR3 reads CSVAALPYRENTEAFF. DNA of the CDR3: TGCAGCGTTGCCGCTCTCCCTTATAGAGAGAACACTGAAGCTTTCTTT.

The chain uses TRBV10-3 and TRBJ2-3; TRBD2 matches 11 bases. The V gene end was trimmed by 0 bases and the J gene end by 4 bases; junction bases not matched to a gene: 3. There are 16 residues in the CDR3. Germline lookup yields CDR1 ENHRY and CDR2 SYGVKD. CDR3 amino acids: CAISESVAGGPDTQYF. The CDR3 DNA follows: TGTGCCATCAGTGAGTCCGTAGCGGGAGGGCCAGATACGCAGTATTTT.

This clone was counted a single time. The chain recombines TRBV5-1 with TRBJ2-7; 11 nucleotides agree with TRBD2. Germline CDR1 and CDR2: SGHRS and YFSETQ. The CDR3 covers 14 residues. V shed 8 bases and J 1 base; nucleotides not matched to a gene: 5. CDR3 DNA: TGCGCCAGTTCAGGGACTAGCGGTTCCTACGAGCAGTACTTC. It is translated as CASSGTSGSYEQYF.

The rearrangement links TRBV9 to TRBJ1-5, with 7 bases lining up with TRBD1. The CDR3 has 15 residues. CDR1 and CDR2 from the germline V gene are SGDLS and YYNGEE. Germline trimming cut 2 bases from V and 5 bases from J; bases unmatched to any gene: 7. CDR3 DNA: TGTGCCAGCAGCGTGGGGGACAGACGTTATCAGCCCCAGCATTTT. It codes for CASSVGDRRYQPQHF.

This clone appeared a single time. The gene calls are TRBV28 and TRBJ1-2, with a possible D match to TRBD1 (5 bases). The CDR3 sequence is 15 residues long. The V end was cut by 2 bases, the J end by 4 bases, with 14 bases between. CDR1 and CDR2 (germline): MDHEN, SYDVKM. The DNA of the CDR3 is TGTGCCAGCAGTTTAGCCAGGGCCCTTTCCTATGGCTACACCTTC. Encoded protein: CASSLARALSYGYTF.